These T cell receptor beta chains were read from a single sample in a study of regulatory T cells in long-lasting Graves disease. One entry per CDR3 protein, called by TCRdb with MiXCR from the multiplex PCR reads. The sample shows under 350,000 distinct CDR3 sequences, around 23% of them seen only once. Sample: peripheral blood mononuclear cells (PBMCs), taken when the disease was refractory, from a patient treated with antithyroid drugs. The receptor set was obtained from a female donor with Graves disease. The CDR3 runs from the conserved cysteine through the conserved F or W. A D gene is named only where the DNA matches it firmly. Clone sizes are given selectively: once, few, many, or a class where the clone is expanded.

>TRBV6-2/TRBV6-3|many|TRBD1|TRBJ2-7
TGTGCCAGCAGTTACTCTGCAGGGGGCTACGAGCAGTACTTC
CASSYSAGGYEQYF
>TRBV3-1|NA|NA|TRBJ2-1
TGTGCCAGCACTACTAGCTCAGGGGCCAATGAGCAGTTCTTC
CASTTSSGANEQFF
>TRBV9|NA|TRBD1|TRBJ1-4
TGTGCCAGCAGCTTAGGGGGACAGGACTCTAATGAAAAACTGTTTTTT
CASSLGGQDSNEKLFF
>TRBV6-2/TRBV6-3|few|TRBD1|TRBJ2-7
TGTGCCAGCAGTTATTATTGGACCCCGGGACAGGAATCCTACGAGCAGTACTTC
CASSYYWTPGQESYEQYF
>TRBV7-2|many|NA|TRBJ2-5
TGTGCCAGCAGCTTAGCGGCTCCCCAAGAGACCCAGTACTTC
CASSLAAPQETQYF
>TRBV15|many|NA|TRBJ2-5
TGTGCCACCAGCCGGGACTTCCAAGAGACCCAGTACTTC
CATSRDFQETQYF
>TRBV7-2|NA|TRBD1|TRBJ2-3
TGTGCCAGCAGCTTGGGGAGTTCAGGGGGCGGTTCGGATACGCAGTATTTT
CASSLGSSGGGSDTQYF
>TRBV20-1|many|NA|TRBJ2-5
TGCAGTGCTAGAGATTTCGTACTCCAAGAGACCCAGTACTTC
CSARDFVLQETQYF
>TRBV4-3|NA|NA|TRBJ1-4
TGCGCCAGCAGCCAGCAGGACCGGGGGGAAAAACCGTTTTTT
CASSQQDRGEKPFF
>TRBV9|NA|TRBD1|TRBJ1-5
TGTGCCAGCAGTGGGTGGGAGGACAGGGGGAAAAGTGGCAATCAGCCCCAGCATTTT
CASSGWEDRGKSGNQPQHF
>TRBV20-1|NA|TRBD1|TRBJ2-7
TGCAGTGCTGGACCACAGGGGACCCCCTACGAGCAGTACTTC
CSAGPQGTPYEQYF
>TRBV29-1|few|NA|TRBJ2-7
TGCAGCGTCGGCAGGGGTTACGAGCAGTACTTC
CSVGRGYEQYF